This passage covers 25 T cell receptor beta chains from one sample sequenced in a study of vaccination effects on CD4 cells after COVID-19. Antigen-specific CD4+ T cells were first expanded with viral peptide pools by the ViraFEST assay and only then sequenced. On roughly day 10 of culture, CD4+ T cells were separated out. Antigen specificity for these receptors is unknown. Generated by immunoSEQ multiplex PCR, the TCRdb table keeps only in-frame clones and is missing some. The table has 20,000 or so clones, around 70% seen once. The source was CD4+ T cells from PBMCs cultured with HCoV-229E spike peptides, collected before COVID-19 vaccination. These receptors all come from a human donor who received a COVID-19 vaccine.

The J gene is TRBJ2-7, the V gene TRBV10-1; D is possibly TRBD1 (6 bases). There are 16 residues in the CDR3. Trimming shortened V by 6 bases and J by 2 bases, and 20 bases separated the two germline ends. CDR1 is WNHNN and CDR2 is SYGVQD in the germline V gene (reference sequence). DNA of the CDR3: TGCGCCAGCAGCTCCGGTGGGGGCCCAATTACCTACGAGCAGTACTTC. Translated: CASSSGGGPITYEQYF.

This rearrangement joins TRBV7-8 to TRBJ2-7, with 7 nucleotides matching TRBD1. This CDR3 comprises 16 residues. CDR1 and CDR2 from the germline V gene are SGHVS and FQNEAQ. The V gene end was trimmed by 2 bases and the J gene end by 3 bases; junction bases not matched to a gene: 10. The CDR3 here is CASSLRGQGVFYEQYF. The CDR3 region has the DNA TGTGCCAGCAGCTTACGAGGGCAGGGGGTTTTCTACGAGCAGTACTTC.

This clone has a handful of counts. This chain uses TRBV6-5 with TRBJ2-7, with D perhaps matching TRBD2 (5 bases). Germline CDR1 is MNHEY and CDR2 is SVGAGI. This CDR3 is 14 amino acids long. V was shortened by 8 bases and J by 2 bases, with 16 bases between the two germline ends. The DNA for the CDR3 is TGTGCCAGCTTCGCGCTAGCCGACCCCTACGAGCAGTACTTC. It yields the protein CASFALADPYEQYF.

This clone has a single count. CDR3 protein: CASSYTGTFGGGNTGELFF. Here the CDR3 DNA reads TGTGCCAGCAGCTACACCGGGACATTCGGGGGAGGGAACACCGGGGAGCTGTTTTTT. The chain employs TRBV11-3 and TRBJ2-2; D might be TRBD1 or TRBD2, each matching 6 bases. The V gene lost 4 bases and the J gene lost 1 base, with 22 bases spanning the gap. The V gene's germline CDR1 is SGHNT and CDR2 YENEEA. The CDR3 runs to 19 residues.

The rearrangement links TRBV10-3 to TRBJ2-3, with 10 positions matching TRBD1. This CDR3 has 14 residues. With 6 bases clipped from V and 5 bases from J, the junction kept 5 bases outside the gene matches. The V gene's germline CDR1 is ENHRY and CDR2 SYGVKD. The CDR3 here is CAIRTGTGEDTQYF. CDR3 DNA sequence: TGTGCCATCAGGACCGGGACAGGGGAAGATACGCAGTATTTT.

CDR3 amino acids: CSAIDTLLQYGYTF. CDR3 coding DNA: TGCAGTGCTATTGACACCTTGCTTCAGTATGGCTACACCTTC. V gene TRBV20-1 combines with J gene TRBJ1-2; D gene unclear. The germline V gene encodes CDR1 DFQATT and CDR2 SNEGSKA (reference sequence). The length of the CDR3 is 14 residues. Between the trimmed V and J ends, which lost 4 bases and 5 bases, there was a span of 17 bases.

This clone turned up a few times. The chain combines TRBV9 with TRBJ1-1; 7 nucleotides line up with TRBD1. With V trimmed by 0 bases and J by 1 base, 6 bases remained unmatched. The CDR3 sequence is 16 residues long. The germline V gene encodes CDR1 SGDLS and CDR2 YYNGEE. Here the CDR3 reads CASSVGPNRGNTEAFF. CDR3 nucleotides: TGTGCCAGCAGCGTAGGGCCCAACAGGGGGAACACTGAAGCTTTCTTT.

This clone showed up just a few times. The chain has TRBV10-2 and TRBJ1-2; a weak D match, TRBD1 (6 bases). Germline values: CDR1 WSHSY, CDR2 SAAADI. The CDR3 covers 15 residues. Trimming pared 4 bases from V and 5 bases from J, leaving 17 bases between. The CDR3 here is CASSATGRGVYGYTF. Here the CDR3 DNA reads TGCGCCAGCAGTGCCACAGGGAGGGGGGTATATGGCTACACCTTC.

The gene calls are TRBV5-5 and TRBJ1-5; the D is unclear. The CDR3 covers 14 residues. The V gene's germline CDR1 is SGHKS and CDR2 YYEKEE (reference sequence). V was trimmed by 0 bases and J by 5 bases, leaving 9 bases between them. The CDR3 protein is CASSLGQVYQPQHF. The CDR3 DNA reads TGTGCCAGCAGCTTGGGGCAGGTCTATCAGCCCCAGCATTTT.

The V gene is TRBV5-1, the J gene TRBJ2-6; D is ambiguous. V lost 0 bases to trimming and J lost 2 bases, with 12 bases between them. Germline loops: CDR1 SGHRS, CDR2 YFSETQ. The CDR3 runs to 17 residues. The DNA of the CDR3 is TGCGCCAGCAGCTTGGATCCGGGTATCGCTGGGGCCAACGTCCTGACTTTC. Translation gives CASSLDPGIAGANVLTF.

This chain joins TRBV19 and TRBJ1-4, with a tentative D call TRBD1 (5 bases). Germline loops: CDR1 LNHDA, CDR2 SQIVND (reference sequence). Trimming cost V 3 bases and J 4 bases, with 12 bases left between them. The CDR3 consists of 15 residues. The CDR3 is CASSIPTASNEKLFF. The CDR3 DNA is TGTGCCAGTAGTATCCCGACAGCTAGTAATGAAAAACTGTTTTTT.

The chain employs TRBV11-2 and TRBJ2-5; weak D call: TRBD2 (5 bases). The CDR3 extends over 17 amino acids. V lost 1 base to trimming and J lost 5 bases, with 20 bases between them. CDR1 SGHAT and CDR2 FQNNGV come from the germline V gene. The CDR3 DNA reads TGTGCCAGCAGCTTAGGTACCCTCCCCGCGGGCCGGGAGACCCAGTACTTC. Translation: CASSLGTLPAGRETQYF.

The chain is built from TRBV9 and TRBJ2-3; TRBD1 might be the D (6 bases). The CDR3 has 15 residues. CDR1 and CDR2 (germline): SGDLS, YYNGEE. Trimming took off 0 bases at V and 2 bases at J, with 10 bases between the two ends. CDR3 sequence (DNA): TGTGCCAGCAGCGTAGAAAGGGGGTACACAGATACGCAGTATTTT. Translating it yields CASSVERGYTDTQYF.

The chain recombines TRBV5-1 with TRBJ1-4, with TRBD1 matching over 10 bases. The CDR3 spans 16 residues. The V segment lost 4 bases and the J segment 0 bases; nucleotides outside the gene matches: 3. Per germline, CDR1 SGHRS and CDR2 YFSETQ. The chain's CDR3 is CASSMGQGSTNEKLFF. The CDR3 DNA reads TGCGCCAGCAGCATGGGACAGGGGTCAACTAATGAAAAACTGTTTTTT.

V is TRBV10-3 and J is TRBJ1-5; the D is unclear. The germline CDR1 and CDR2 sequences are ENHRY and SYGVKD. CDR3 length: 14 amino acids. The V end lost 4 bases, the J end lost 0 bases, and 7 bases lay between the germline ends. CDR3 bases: TGTGCCATCAGTGCCGTCAATAGCAATCAGCCCCAGCATTTT. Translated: CAISAVNSNQPQHF.

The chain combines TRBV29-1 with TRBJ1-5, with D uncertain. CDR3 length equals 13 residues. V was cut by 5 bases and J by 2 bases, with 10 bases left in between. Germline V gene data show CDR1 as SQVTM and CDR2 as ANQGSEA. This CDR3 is CSVSTPGNQPQHF. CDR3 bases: TGCAGCGTTAGTACCCCCGGCAATCAGCCCCAGCATTTT.

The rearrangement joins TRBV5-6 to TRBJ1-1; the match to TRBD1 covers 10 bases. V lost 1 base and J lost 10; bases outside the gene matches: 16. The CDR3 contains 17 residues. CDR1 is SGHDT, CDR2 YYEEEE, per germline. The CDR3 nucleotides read TGTGCCAGCAGCTTGAGATTTCAGGGACAGGGGCGTTCCGGAGCTTTCTTT. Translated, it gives CASSLRFQGQGRSGAFF.

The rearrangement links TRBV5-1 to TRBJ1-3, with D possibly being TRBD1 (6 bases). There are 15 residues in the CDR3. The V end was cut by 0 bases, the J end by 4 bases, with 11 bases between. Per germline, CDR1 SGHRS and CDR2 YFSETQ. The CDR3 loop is CASSLASGHGNTIYF. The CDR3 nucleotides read TGCGCCAGCAGCTTGGCCTCGGGACACGGAAACACCATATATTTT.

DNA of the CDR3: TGTGCCAGCAAATACGGGACAGGGGCCCACGAGCAGTACTTC. It codes for CASKYGTGAHEQYF. This chain joins TRBV6-5 and TRBJ2-7, with 10 positions matching TRBD1. CDR3 size: 14 residues. Germline CDR1 MNHEY, CDR2 SVGAGI. V was pared by 7 bases and J by 5 bases, with 8 bases of the junction left unmatched.

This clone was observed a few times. The DNA for the CDR3 is TGTGCCAGCAGCTTCTGGGGGGCGGGAGATGAGCAGTTCTTC. Translating it yields CASSFWGAGDEQFF. V is TRBV11-3 and J is TRBJ2-1, with a tentative D call TRBD2 (7 bases). CDR3 length: 14 residues. V lost 3 bases and J 8 bases, leaving 14 bases between the germline ends. Germline V gene lookup returns CDR1 SGHNT and CDR2 YENEEA.

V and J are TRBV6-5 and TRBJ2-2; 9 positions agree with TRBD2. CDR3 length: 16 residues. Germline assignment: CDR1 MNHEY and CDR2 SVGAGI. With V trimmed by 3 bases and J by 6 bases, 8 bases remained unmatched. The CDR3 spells CASSYLAGGPPGELFF. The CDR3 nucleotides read TGTGCCAGCAGTTATCTTGCGGGAGGGCCGCCCGGGGAGCTGTTTTTT.

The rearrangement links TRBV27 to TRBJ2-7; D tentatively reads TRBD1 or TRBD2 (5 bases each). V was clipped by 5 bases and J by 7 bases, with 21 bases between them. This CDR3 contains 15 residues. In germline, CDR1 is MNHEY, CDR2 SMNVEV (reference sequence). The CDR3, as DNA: TGTGCCAGCAGTCCCCTCCCAGGGCCATCGGGGGAGCAGTACTTC. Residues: CASSPLPGPSGEQYF.

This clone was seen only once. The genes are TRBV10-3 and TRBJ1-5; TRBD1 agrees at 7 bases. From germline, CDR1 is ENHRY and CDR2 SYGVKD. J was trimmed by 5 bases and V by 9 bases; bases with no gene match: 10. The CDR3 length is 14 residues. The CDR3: CAISKVGGDQPQHF. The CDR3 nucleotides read TGTGCCATAAGTAAAGTAGGGGGCGATCAGCCCCAGCATTTT.

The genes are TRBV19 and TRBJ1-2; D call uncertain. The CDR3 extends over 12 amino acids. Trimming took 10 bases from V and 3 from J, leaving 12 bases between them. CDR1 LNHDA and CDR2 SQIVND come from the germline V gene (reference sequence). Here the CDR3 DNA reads TGTGCCACCACGGACCGCTACTATGGCTACACCTTC. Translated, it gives CATTDRYYGYTF.

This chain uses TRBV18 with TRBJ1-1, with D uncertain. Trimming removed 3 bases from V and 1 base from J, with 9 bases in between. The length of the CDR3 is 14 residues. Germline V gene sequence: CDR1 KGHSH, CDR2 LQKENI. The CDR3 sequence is CASSPAGRNTEAFF. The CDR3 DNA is TGTGCCAGCTCACCCGCCGGACGGAACACTGAAGCTTTCTTT. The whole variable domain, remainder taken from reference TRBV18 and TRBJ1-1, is NAGVMQNPRHLVRRRGQEARLRCSPMKGHSHVYWYRQLPEEGLKFMVYLQKENIIDESGMPKERFSAEFPKEGPSILRIQQVVRGDSAAYFCASSPAGRNTEAFFGQGTRLTVV.